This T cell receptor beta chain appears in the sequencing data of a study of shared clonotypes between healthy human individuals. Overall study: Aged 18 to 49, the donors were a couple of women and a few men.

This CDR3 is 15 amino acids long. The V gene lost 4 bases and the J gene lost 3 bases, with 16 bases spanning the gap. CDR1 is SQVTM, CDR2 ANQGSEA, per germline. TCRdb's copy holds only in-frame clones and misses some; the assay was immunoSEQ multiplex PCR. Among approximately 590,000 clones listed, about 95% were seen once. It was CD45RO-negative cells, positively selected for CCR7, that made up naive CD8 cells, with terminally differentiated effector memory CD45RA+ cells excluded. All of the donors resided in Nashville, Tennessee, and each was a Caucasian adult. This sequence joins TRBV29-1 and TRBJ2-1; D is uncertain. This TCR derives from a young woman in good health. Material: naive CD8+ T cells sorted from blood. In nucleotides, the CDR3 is TGCAGCGTTGTCGTGGCGCGGCAAATCTACAATGAGCAGTTCTTC. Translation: CSVVVARQIYNEQFF.